Reported below is one T cell receptor beta chain. The data originate from a study of Graves' ophthalmopathy and Graves' hyperthyroidism. As for the study in general: Peripheral blood samples were taken at initial diagnosis, before any treatment.

Germline CDR1 is MNHEY and CDR2 is SVGEGT. V was shortened by 6 bases and J by 1 base, with 15 bases between the two germline ends. The CDR3 has 15 amino acids. Other autoimmune diseases, uncontrolled infections, pregnancy and lactation each led to patient exclusion. Diagnosis used clinical symptoms, serum thyroxine, TRAb, thyroid ultrasound and orbital computed tomography. PBMCs were isolated from an approximately 10 ml sample of fresh peripheral blood. For repertoire sequencing, the TCR beta CDR3 regions were amplified from RNA transcripts. An initial RT-PCR round employing HTBI primers preceded a second-round multiplex PCR. TCRdb re-derived calls from the multiplex PCR reads in MiXCR, one entry per CDR3 protein. The sample yields 300,000 or so distinct CDR3 sequences, roughly 16% seen once.

Material: peripheral blood. The chain has TRBV6-2 or TRBV6-3 and TRBJ1-1, with D hard to call. The clonotype comes from an adult man with Graves' ophthalmopathy. In nucleotides, the CDR3 is TGTGCCAGCAGCTCCCCCTCTGTCGGGAACACTGAAGCTTTCTTT. Amino acid sequence: CASSSPSVGNTEAFF.